This passage covers 19 T cell receptor beta chains from one sample sequenced in a study of human T cells and chemical hapten exposure. TCRdb reanalysed the RACE reads using MiXCR and keeps one entry per CDR3 protein. The sample has just over 350,000 distinct CDR3 sequences, about 6% seen once. Time point of the sample: patch test 2, 6 weeks after DPC sensitization. Treatment meaning: therapeutic diphenylcyclopropenone sensitization with weekly scalp DPC. This sample comprised whole blood, obtained in connection with sensitization to the hapten diphenylcyclopropenone (DPC). All receptors come from a woman between 18 and 29 years old with alopecia areata. Some clones in this sample may be carry-over from other donors' samples.

The rearrangement joins TRBV5-4 to TRBJ1-1; 8 bases match TRBD1. Trimming took 4 bases from V and 13 from J; bases not matched to a gene: 12. CDR1 and CDR2 (germline): SGHNT, YYREEE (reference sequence). This CDR3 has 13 amino acids. CDR3 region: CASSPQGAGALFF. CDR3 sequence (DNA): TGTGCCAGCAGCCCCCAGGGGGCGGGTGCCCTTTTCTTT.

At least ten counts were recorded for this clonotype. The V call is TRBV7-9, the J call TRBJ2-7; D may be TRBD2 (5 bases). The CDR3 totals 12 residues. The V gene's germline CDR1 is SEHNR and CDR2 FQNEAQ (reference sequence). Trimming cost V 3 bases and J 6 bases, with 9 bases left between them. This CDR3 reads CASSLREGEQYF. The DNA for the CDR3 is TGTGCCAGCAGCTTGCGAGAGGGCGAGCAGTACTTC.

In this sample, this clonotype turned up many times. This chain connects TRBV6-1 to TRBJ1-2; the D gene is possibly TRBD1 (6 bases). CDR3 length: 15 amino acids. Germline lookup yields CDR1 MNHNS and CDR2 SASEGT. Trimming removed 0 bases from V and 4 bases from J, with 12 bases in between. The CDR3 here is CASSEADDRPYGYTF. The CDR3, as DNA: TGTGCCAGCAGTGAAGCGGATGACAGGCCCTATGGCTACACCTTC.

V gene TRBV6-5 combines with J gene TRBJ2-1, with D perhaps TRBD1 or TRBD2 (5 bases each). Deletions cut 10 bases from V and 7 bases from J, with 17 bases between. CDR3 size: 13 residues. Per germline, CDR1 MNHEY and CDR2 SVGAGI. The CDR3 here is CATYTGTSNEQFF. The CDR3 DNA is TGTGCCACCTACACCGGGACGTCGAATGAGCAGTTCTTC.

This clonotype has a handful of counts. This rearrangement joins TRBV20-1 to TRBJ2-7; no definite D call. This CDR3 spans 12 amino acids. The V gene lost 2 bases and the J gene lost 2 bases, with 7 bases spanning the gap. Germline V gene data show CDR1 as DFQATT and CDR2 as SNEGSKA (reference sequence). The CDR3 DNA sequence: TGCAGTGCTAGACTGCGACCCTACGAGCAGTACTTC. Protein sequence: CSARLRPYEQYF.

At least ten counts were recorded for this clonotype. This chain connects TRBV6-5 to TRBJ2-7; D is unresolved. CDR1 MNHEY and CDR2 SVGAGI come from the germline V gene. Trimming left V 2 bases short and J 0 bases short, with 8 bases between. The CDR3 spans 14 residues. CDR3 in amino acids: CASSYDTSSYEQYF. CDR3 DNA sequence: TGTGCCAGCAGTTACGACACCAGCTCCTACGAGCAGTACTTC.

The table lists this clonotype with a few counts. This chain links TRBV28 with TRBJ2-5; no reliable D call. Germline V gene lookup returns CDR1 MDHEN and CDR2 SYDVKM. The length of the CDR3 is 14 residues. Deletions cut 4 bases from V and 7 bases from J, with 16 bases between. In DNA, the CDR3 is TGTGCCAGCAGTTCCCGGGCCAGTAGTCCGACCCAGTACTTC. Translated: CASSSRASSPTQYF.

This chain uses TRBV25-1 with TRBJ2-7, with D tentatively TRBD1 (6 bases). The CDR3 extends over 13 amino acids. Germline V gene sequence: CDR1 MGHDK, CDR2 SYGVNS. Deletions cut 2 bases from V and 6 bases from J, with 11 bases between. In nucleotides, the CDR3 is TGTGCCAGCAGTGAACAGTTCAGGGGCGAGCAGTACTTC. Residues: CASSEQFRGEQYF.

V and J are TRBV14 and TRBJ1-6, with D hard to call. The CDR3 extends over 15 amino acids. Per germline, CDR1 SGHDN and CDR2 FVKESK. With 4 bases removed from V and 9 bases from J, the gap between germline ends came to 16 bases. CDR3 in amino acids: CASSPPGDSVSPLHF. CDR3 DNA sequence: TGTGCCAGCAGCCCGCCAGGTGATTCAGTTTCACCCCTCCACTTT. Full variable domain (rest looked up from reference TRBV14 and TRBJ1-6): EAGVTQFPSHSVIEKGQTVTLRCDPISGHDNLYWYRRVMGKEIKFLLHFVKESKQDESGMPNNRFLAERTGGTYSTLKVQPAELEDSGVYFCASSPPGDSVSPLHFGNGTRLTVT.

V usage is TRBV7-2 and J usage is TRBJ2-3; 9 nucleotides agree with TRBD2. There are 15 residues in the CDR3. J was trimmed by 6 bases and V by 5 bases; bases with no gene match: 9. In germline, CDR1 is SGHTA, CDR2 FQGNSA. CDR3 DNA: TGTGCCAGCAGCCCCAGCGGGGCGGGAGGGGATACGCAGTATTTT. It is translated as CASSPSGAGGDTQYF.

The table lists this clonotype with many counts. V is TRBV7-2 and J is TRBJ2-3; D remains unclear. There are 10 residues in the CDR3. Germline V lookup: CDR1 SGHTA, CDR2 FQGNSA. The V gene lost 10 bases and the J gene lost 1 base, with 3 bases spanning the gap. As DNA, the CDR3 is TGTGCCACCGGCACAGATACGCAGTATTTT. Encoded protein: CATGTDTQYF.

The chain is built from TRBV21-1 and TRBJ2-7; the DNA was not compared with TRBD2, the D call given in the table. TRBV21-1 is a pseudogene segment. The CDR3 is made up of 10 amino acids. The CDR3 DNA follows: TGTGCCAGCAGCAAATCTCGACTACCTTTC. Translated: CASSKSRLPF.

Ten or more counts support this clonotype. The V call is TRBV6-6, the J call TRBJ1-5; no definite D call. CDR3 size: 14 residues. The germline V and J ends were trimmed by 2 bases and 1 base, with 6 bases remaining between them. CDR1 MNHNY and CDR2 SVGAGI come from the germline V gene (reference sequence). The CDR3 region has the DNA TGTGCCAGCAGTTACCGCAGGAGCAATCAGCCCCAGCATTTT. Translating gives CASSYRRSNQPQHF.

This chain connects TRBV7-9 to TRBJ2-3; D is unresolved. The germline V and J ends were trimmed by 5 bases and 5 bases, with 8 bases remaining between them. Germline V gene data show CDR1 as SEHNR and CDR2 as FQNEAQ (reference sequence). The CDR3 consists of 12 residues. The CDR3 region has the DNA TGTGCCAGCAGCATATGGAAAGATACGCAGTATTTT. Its translation: CASSIWKDTQYF.

This clonotype was observed a few times. This chain connects TRBV4-3 to TRBJ1-2; weak D call: TRBD1 (6 bases). The germline V and J ends were trimmed by 5 bases and 4 bases, with 17 bases remaining between them. Germline V CDR1 and CDR2: LGHNA, YSLEER. CDR3 size: 15 residues. The CDR3 DNA reads TGCGCCAGCAGCTTTGGAGGGGACATCACCTATGGCTACACCTTC. Translation: CASSFGGDITYGYTF.

This clonotype was detected only a few times. The chain combines TRBV19 with TRBJ2-2; D is unclear. Germline CDR1 LNHDA, CDR2 SQIVND (reference sequence). Trimming took off 5 bases at V and 7 bases at J, with 5 bases between the two ends. This CDR3 has 11 residues. CDR3 in amino acids: CASSPGGELFF. CDR3 DNA: TGTGCCAGTAGTCCCGGCGGGGAGCTGTTTTTT.

The table lists this clonotype with many counts. The V call is TRBV2, the J call TRBJ2-5, with 8 bases aligning to TRBD2. The germline V gene has CDR1 SNHLY and CDR2 FYNNEI. Germline trimming cut 7 bases from V and 1 base from J; bases unmatched to any gene: 8. The CDR3 length is 15 residues. CDR3 sequence: CASNQRGPLQETQYF. CDR3 in DNA: TGTGCCAGCAATCAGCGGGGGCCACTCCAAGAGACCCAGTACTTC.

This clonotype was observed many times. This chain joins TRBV5-1 and TRBJ1-1; 10 bases fit TRBD1. In germline, CDR1 is SGHRS, CDR2 YFSETQ. The CDR3 covers 16 residues. J was trimmed by 0 bases and V by 2 bases; bases with no gene match: 4. The CDR3 region is CASSFRTGGMNTEAFF. CDR3 DNA: TGCGCCAGCAGCTTTAGGACAGGGGGTATGAACACTGAAGCTTTCTTT.

The sample holds a few counts of this clonotype. This chain connects TRBV5-4 to TRBJ1-2, with D perhaps TRBD1 (5 bases). The CDR3 runs to 14 residues. Trimming pared 2 bases from V and 4 bases from J, leaving 12 bases between. Per the germline V gene, CDR1 is SGHNT and CDR2 is YYREEE (reference sequence). CDR3 amino acids: CASSFWGNSYGYTF. Here the CDR3 DNA reads TGTGCCAGCAGCTTTTGGGGGAATTCCTATGGCTACACCTTC.